The 13 T cell receptor beta chains listed next were all sequenced from one sample in a study of CD8 T cells in Susac syndrome. RNA in amounts of roughly 0.5 to 1 ug was reverse transcribed with random hexamers. TCRdb itself ran the immunoSEQ multiplex PCR reads through MiXCR, one entry per CDR3 protein. Here the sample spans about 120,000 distinct CDR3 sequences, roughly 95% being singletons. Sequences were obtained from CD4+ T cells from PBMCs. Source of these receptors: a human donor with Susac syndrome.

J is TRBJ1-5 and V is TRBV7-2; D is possibly TRBD1 (5 bases). V lost 1 base and J 1 base, leaving 8 bases between the germline ends. Germline loops: CDR1 SGHTA, CDR2 FQGNSA. This CDR3 comprises 15 residues. This chain's CDR3 is CASSLEGASNQPQHF. CDR3 bases: TGTGCCAGCAGCTTAGAAGGGGCGAGCAATCAGCCCCAGCATTTT.

The rearrangement joins TRBV18 to TRBJ2-1; TRBD2 matches 10 bases. In germline, CDR1 is KGHSH, CDR2 LQKENI. V trimming: 2 bases; J trimming: 4 bases; junction bases outside the gene matches: 2. This CDR3 has 15 residues. CDR3 DNA sequence: TGTGCCAGCTCACCAGCTAGCGGGGGATACAATGAGCAGTTCTTC. Translated: CASSPASGGYNEQFF.

The chain joins TRBV7-3 to TRBJ2-1; D is possibly TRBD2 (6 bases). Germline-derived CDR1 and CDR2 are SGHTA and FQGTGA. The CDR3 has 17 residues. The V and J ends lost 2 bases and 0 bases respectively, with 14 bases between them. The CDR3 reads CASSLVAGRGSYNEQFF. The CDR3 DNA is TGTGCCAGCAGCTTAGTCGCCGGGAGAGGCTCCTACAATGAGCAGTTCTTC. The full variable domain, completed using reference TRBV7-3 and TRBJ2-1, is GAGVSQTPSNKVTEKGKYVELRCDPISGHTALYWYRQSLGQGPEFLIYFQGTGAADDSGLPNDRFFAVRPEGSVSTLKIQRTERGDSAVYLCASSLVAGRGSYNEQFFGPGTRLTVL.

This rearrangement joins TRBV11-2 to TRBJ2-5, with D possibly matching TRBD1 (6 bases). The V end lost 2 bases, the J end lost 0 bases, and 13 bases lay between the germline ends. The CDR3 length is 16 residues. Germline CDR1 SGHAT, CDR2 FQNNGV. The DNA for the CDR3 is TGTGCCAGCAGCTTAAGGTCAAGGGGGTACCAAGAGACCCAGTACTTC. Encoded protein: CASSLRSRGYQETQYF.

The rearrangement uses TRBV9 and TRBJ1-1, with 8 bases matching TRBD1. CDR3 length: 14 amino acids. Per the germline V gene, CDR1 is SGDLS and CDR2 is YYNGEE. The V segment lost 3 bases and the J segment 5 bases; nucleotides outside the gene matches: 6. The CDR3 region is CASSAWTGRTEAFF. CDR3 DNA sequence: TGTGCCAGCAGCGCTTGGACAGGGAGGACTGAAGCTTTCTTT.

The rearrangement uses TRBV2 and TRBJ1-2; no reliable D call. CDR1 is SNHLY and CDR2 is FYNNEI in the germline V gene. Trimming stripped 2 bases from V and 8 bases from J, with 6 bases between. The CDR3 has 11 amino acids. The CDR3 nucleotides read TGTGCCAGCAGTGAACCTTCCGGCTACACCTTC. It specifies CASSEPSGYTF.

V usage is TRBV5-6 and J usage is TRBJ2-7; the match to TRBD1 covers 7 bases. Losses at the gene ends were 4 bases for V and 5 bases for J; bases not matched to a gene: 6. The CDR3 contains 13 residues. Germline V lookup: CDR1 SGHDT, CDR2 YYEEEE. CDR3 nucleotide sequence: TGTGCCAGCAGCCAAACAGGGGTCCACGAGCAGTACTTC. Its translation is CASSQTGVHEQYF.

This clonotype appeared a single time. The chain joins TRBV20-1 to TRBJ1-1; D not certain. Germline CDR1 DFQATT, CDR2 SNEGSKA (reference sequence). The length of the CDR3 is 12 residues. The V gene lost 6 bases and the J gene lost 2 bases, with 10 bases spanning the gap. The CDR3 sequence: CSAITVNTEAFF. In DNA form, the CDR3 reads TGCAGTGCAATTACCGTTAACACTGAAGCTTTCTTT.

The chain employs TRBV7-2 and TRBJ2-6, with D unresolved. V lost 2 bases and J 2 bases, leaving 7 bases between the germline ends. Germline CDR1 reads SGHTA; CDR2 reads FQGNSA. The CDR3 is 15 residues long. The CDR3 is CASSLTTAGANVLTF. The DNA of the CDR3 is TGTGCCAGCAGCTTAACTACCGCTGGGGCCAACGTCCTGACTTTC.

The chain links TRBV30 to TRBJ1-2, with D uncertain. Germline V gene data show CDR1 as GTSNPN and CDR2 as SVGIG (reference sequence). V was pared by 5 bases and J by 2 bases, with 9 bases between. The length of the CDR3 is 12 residues. CDR3 loop: CAWVDTNYGYTF. The CDR3 DNA reads TGTGCCTGGGTTGATACGAACTATGGCTACACCTTC.

The V call is TRBV27, the J call TRBJ1-1; D may be TRBD1 (5 bases). In germline, CDR1 is MNHEY, CDR2 SMNVEV (reference sequence). The CDR3 extends over 14 amino acids. V was clipped by 5 bases and J by 3 bases, with 13 bases between them. CDR3 residues: CASSPPGFDTEAFF. In DNA, the CDR3 is TGTGCCAGCAGTCCTCCAGGGTTTGACACTGAAGCTTTCTTT.

This chain joins TRBV3-1 and TRBJ1-2; 7 bases line up with TRBD1. The CDR3 loop spans 14 amino acids. Losses at the gene ends were 0 bases for V and 5 bases for J; bases not matched to a gene: 3. Germline CDR1 reads LGHDT; CDR2 reads YNNKEL (reference sequence). Written as DNA, the CDR3 is TGTGCCAGCAGCCAAGAGGGACAGAAATATGGCTACACCTTC. Protein sequence: CASSQEGQKYGYTF.

DNA of the CDR3: TGCAGCGTCGAGGGGTTGGCCTCCCTGCCCAGGTATTTT. It specifies CSVEGLASLPRYF. The chain is built from TRBV29-1 and TRBJ2-3; D tentatively fits TRBD1 or TRBD2 (5 bases each). Trimming took off 6 bases at V and 14 bases at J, with 24 bases between the two ends. The CDR3 consists of 13 residues. Germline V lookup: CDR1 SQVTM, CDR2 ANQGSEA.